The 18 T cell receptor beta chains below all came from one sample that was sequenced in a study of immune cell composition in non-small cell lung cancer. Sequencing used immunoSEQ multiplex PCR; TCRdb keeps in-frame clones, though not all of them. The sample lists 2,300 or so clones, almost 75% occurring once. These data also featured in a second study, about CD4 T cells in lung cancer.

Input material: lung tumor tissue. Source of these receptors: a human donor with non-small cell lung cancer.

The chain employs TRBV6-5 and TRBJ2-5, with D possibly matching TRBD1 (5 bases). The CDR3 loop spans 14 amino acids. Trimming removed 6 bases from V and 5 bases from J, with 16 bases in between. Per the germline V gene, CDR1 is MNHEY and CDR2 is SVGAGI. The CDR3 is CASSPGVGRETQYF. CDR3 in DNA: TGTGCCAGCAGCCCCGGAGTGGGGCGGGAGACCCAGTACTTC.

The chain carries TRBV5-1 and TRBJ2-1, with D tentatively TRBD2 (5 bases). The germline gives CDR1 SGHRS, CDR2 YFSETQ. Trimming shortened V by 7 bases and J by 0 bases, and 11 bases separated the two germline ends. CDR3 length: 14 amino acids. CDR3 in DNA: TGCGCCAGCGGCGGGCCTAGCTCCTACAATGAGCAGTTCTTC. Translating gives CASGGPSSYNEQFF.

The chain joins TRBV7-3 to TRBJ2-1; a weak D match, TRBD1 (5 bases). Germline V gene data show CDR1 as SGHTA and CDR2 as FQGTGA. This CDR3 is 15 amino acids long. V lost 0 bases, J lost 2 bases, and 8 bases lay in between. In DNA form, the CDR3 reads TGTGCCAGCAGCTTAACAACAGGACCCTACAATGAGCAGTTCTTC. Translating gives CASSLTTGPYNEQFF.

The chain uses TRBV7-3 and TRBJ2-2; 8 nucleotides line up with TRBD2. CDR1 is SGHTA, CDR2 FQGTGA, per germline. Trimming took 2 bases from V and 4 from J; bases not matched to a gene: 6. This CDR3 region has 16 residues. CDR3 nucleotide sequence: TGTGCCAGCAGCTTACCATCAGGACTAGCCACCGGGGAGCTGTTTTTT. Residues: CASSLPSGLATGELFF.

This clone came up once. The chain recombines TRBV19 with TRBJ2-3; possibly TRBD2 for D (6 bases). The CDR3 is made up of 15 amino acids. With 4 bases removed from V and 2 bases from J, the gap between germline ends came to 13 bases. The germline V gene has CDR1 LNHDA and CDR2 SQIVND (reference sequence). The CDR3 protein is CASSTRDGHTDTQYF. CDR3 coding DNA: TGTGCCAGTAGTACGCGGGACGGACACACAGATACGCAGTATTTT.

V is TRBV5-1 and J is TRBJ2-5; TRBD2 is a possible D gene (7 bases). Germline loops: CDR1 SGHRS, CDR2 YFSETQ. This CDR3 comprises 12 residues. Trimming cost V 5 bases and J 5 bases, with 10 bases left between them. CDR3 protein: CASRRGRETQYF. The CDR3 DNA sequence: TGCGCCAGCAGGCGGGGGCGGGAGACCCAGTACTTC.

Sample share makes this clone large. The chain joins TRBV5-1 to TRBJ1-1; D not certain. Germline CDR1 and CDR2: SGHRS and YFSETQ. V lost 1 base and J lost 0, with 7 bases in between. There are 14 residues in the CDR3. The CDR3 region is CASSLTDMNTEAFF. The CDR3 DNA reads as TGCGCCAGCAGCTTGACAGACATGAACACTGAAGCTTTCTTT.

J is TRBJ2-4 and V is TRBV6-6; no reliable D call. The CDR3 totals 16 residues. Germline assignment: CDR1 MNHNY and CDR2 SVGAGI (reference sequence). The V end was cut by 5 bases, the J end by 2 bases, with 16 bases between. CDR3 amino acids: CASSRWAQQSKNIQYF. The CDR3 DNA is TGTGCCAGCAGTCGTTGGGCACAACAGTCCAAAAACATTCAGTACTTC.

This clone was observed a single time. V usage is TRBV6-5 and J usage is TRBJ2-7, with D perhaps matching TRBD2 (5 bases). Germline lookup yields CDR1 MNHEY and CDR2 SVGAGI. The V end lost 6 bases, the J end lost 2 bases, and 17 bases lay between the germline ends. The CDR3 length is 15 residues. The CDR3 region is CASSLPWGETYEQYV. The DNA of the CDR3 is TGTGCCAGCAGCCTACCGTGGGGAGAAACCTACGAGCAGTACGTC.

The CDR3 is CASTFGSSGNTIYF. The CDR3, as DNA: TGTGCCAGCACGTTCGGGTCCTCTGGAAACACCATATATTTT. The rearrangement uses TRBV6-1 and TRBJ1-3, with D unclear. CDR1 and CDR2 from the germline V gene are MNHNS and SASEGT. V was clipped by 7 bases and J by 0 bases, with 10 bases between them. The CDR3 consists of 14 residues.

This clone was detected only once. The chain recombines TRBV19 with TRBJ2-3; TRBD2 might be the D (5 bases). The V gene's germline CDR1 is LNHDA and CDR2 SQIVND (reference sequence). V was trimmed by 5 bases and J by 2 bases, leaving 17 bases between them. The CDR3 length is 16 residues. The CDR3 nucleotides are TGTGCCAGTAGTCCTCGTGGAGGAGCGCACACAGATACGCAGTATTTT. This gives the protein CASSPRGGAHTDTQYF.

In this sample, this clone turned up a few times. The chain links TRBV7-9 to TRBJ1-1, with 9 positions matching TRBD1. V lost 2 bases and J lost 5; bases outside the gene matches: 9. This CDR3 contains 16 residues. The germline V gene has CDR1 SEHNR and CDR2 FQNEAQ (reference sequence). The CDR3 DNA reads as TGTGCCAGCAGCTTATCCGCCGGGACAGGGTGGACTGAAGCTTTCTTT. It codes for CASSLSAGTGWTEAFF.

The chain employs TRBV5-6 and TRBJ1-3; D remains ambiguous. Germline V gene lookup returns CDR1 SGHDT and CDR2 YYEEEE. This CDR3 contains 15 residues. V lost 5 bases to trimming and J lost 9 bases, with 21 bases between them. The CDR3: CASSLDRSPRGTIYF. In nucleotides, the CDR3 is TGTGCCAGCAGTCTCGATCGGTCACCCCGAGGCACCATATATTTT.

This clone has only a few counts. The chain employs TRBV6-1 and TRBJ2-5; D is possibly TRBD2 (6 bases). The CDR3 is 19 amino acids. Deletions cut 1 base from V and 2 bases from J, with 23 bases between. Germline V gene data show CDR1 as MNHNS and CDR2 as SASEGT. The CDR3 region is CASSEEGIAGTGLQETQYF. Written as DNA, the CDR3 is TGTGCCAGCAGTGAAGAGGGGATAGCCGGGACTGGGCTTCAAGAGACCCAGTACTTC.

This clone appeared a few times. The chain uses TRBV19 and TRBJ2-4; TRBD2 aligns across 11 bases. The V gene end was trimmed by 6 bases and the J gene end by 6 bases; junction bases not matched to a gene: 4. CDR3 length equals 14 residues. CDR1 LNHDA and CDR2 SQIVND come from the germline V gene (reference sequence). The DNA for the CDR3 is TGTGCCAGTAGCCAGGGACTAGCGGCAAACATTCAGTACTTC. Protein product: CASSQGLAANIQYF.

J is TRBJ2-7 and V is TRBV5-5, with 8 positions matching TRBD1. The germline V gene encodes CDR1 SGHKS and CDR2 YYEKEE (reference sequence). The CDR3 contains 14 residues. V was pared by 0 bases and J by 3 bases, with 2 bases of the junction left unmatched. Here the CDR3 reads CASSLGTGRYEQYF. CDR3 coding DNA: TGTGCCAGCAGCTTGGGGACAGGGCGCTACGAGCAGTACTTC.

The chain employs TRBV11-2 and TRBJ1-1, with 8 bases that match TRBD1. Germline CDR1 and CDR2: SGHAT and FQNNGV. CDR3 length equals 18 residues. Trimming removed 1 base from V and 1 base from J; junction bases left unmatched: 11. The CDR3 DNA is TGTGCCAGCAGCTTAGTTTGGTTCTTCAGGGGGCGGAACACTGAAGCTTTCTTT. This sequence encodes CASSLVWFFRGRNTEAFF.

J is TRBJ2-2 and V is TRBV4-1; 8 bases are a match to TRBD1. The CDR3 extends over 15 amino acids. Germline V gives CDR1 MGHRA, CDR2 YSYEKL. Losses at the gene ends were 6 bases for V and 5 bases for J; bases not matched to a gene: 8. This CDR3 is CASRRDRGRTGELFF. CDR3 nucleotides: TGCGCCAGCAGACGAGACAGGGGAAGGACCGGGGAGCTGTTTTTT.